Listed here is a single T cell receptor beta chain. Its antigen is still unknown. Nothing much larger sits one base from this clone, and base qualities are not available. The immunoSEQ Assay, a bias-controlled multiplex PCR, was used to amplify TCRbeta CDR3 regions from genomic DNA. Turning to the authors' computational methods: Nucleated cell counts per sample were estimated from amplification of reference gene primers within the assay. To quantify the absolute abundance of each unique TCRbeta CDR3 rearrangement, sequence reads were collapsed and filtered. Productive Simpson clonality was computed per sample as the square root of Simpson's diversity index over productive rearrangements. TCRdb holds this immuneACCESS table with in-frame rearrangements only. Some clones are missing; in checked studies, unresolved V genes explain under half, and the rest has no known cause. That table is the source of V, J and clone size, and D and trimming were worked out from the DNA. This sample lists about 200,000 clones; approximately 86% were detected once. Approximately 2.9% of the sample belongs to the ten largest clones.

The CDR3 spans 13 residues, from the cysteine through the phenylalanine. Only the CDR3 region is kept as DNA, spanning 39 bases read in frame from base 1. The germline V gene (reference sequence) provides CDR1 LNHDA and CDR2 SQIVND. V loses 6 bases, J loses 4 bases, and the germline ends lie 12 bases apart. Whole blood was collected in K2EDTA tubes by collaborating institutions according to the institutions' own protocols. For TCRbeta analysis, collaborators shipped samples in one of three forms: frozen whole blood, isolated PBMCs, or DNA extracted from either of those sample types. This specimen comes from a study of blood T cell repertoires in COVID-19 (dated by TCRdb to between 2020 and 2021). With regard to the full study: The collaborator samples originated in the United States, Italy and Spain and spanned the acute and convalescent phases of COVID-19. The material from the prospective study consisted of cDNA or gDNA derived from T cells, B-cell-depleted T cells, or PBMCs. Subjects who had been exposed to COVID-19, were actively infected with it, or had recovered from it provided the deeply sampled blood TCRbeta repertoires that made up the dataset. A freely available public database, intended as a resource for researchers studying the immune response to SARS-CoV-2, is where the repertoires were released. The samples were drawn from the first 160 participants of the ongoing ImmuneRACE study and from 1,254 subjects provided by 6 global collaborators. Nearly every sample came with metadata listing a de-identified subject ID, COVID-19 status, age in years and sex. HLA class I and class II types, where available, came from metadata supplied by the sample provider rather than from assay-based typing. General conclusions and limits of the study: The amount of clinical and demographic metadata varied by source and participant and was provided uncurated.

The source is a man in his fifties or sixties with acute or convalescent COVID-19. Sequenced material: peripheral blood. This receptor chain uses TRBV19 and TRBJ1-2, with the D gene too uncertain to name. The CDR3 corresponds to CASSRDLFYGYTF. The DNA sequence is TGTGCCAGTAGCCGGGATCTTTTCTATGGCTACACCTTC.